The clone carrying this TCR beta chain came up once. Its antigen is unknown. This entry belongs to a study of cytomegalovirus exposure and HLA in healthy donors. Study-level information: The 120 validation repertoires used the same platform as the roughly 700 first-cohort repertoires (as reported by a later analysis). Study-level findings and limits: Generally TCR sequences proved uncommon, though certain public TCRs appeared in numerous donors. The authors enumerated over 150 TCR beta chains as linked to cytomegalovirus.

TCRdb's table, derived via immunoSEQ multiplex PCR, lists solely in-frame clones and lacks some. The table includes 200,000 to 300,000 clones, around 90% detected once. The germline V and J ends were trimmed by 1 base and 4 bases, with 12 bases remaining between them. The CDR3 contains 15 residues. The V gene's germline CDR1 is SGHAT and CDR2 FQNNGV. V is TRBV11-2 and J is TRBJ2-3; D is unresolved. Material: PBMCs. The receptor was isolated from a woman under 40 in good health and CMV-seronegative. The CDR3 spells CASSLGVRRPDTQYF. The CDR3 DNA reads as TGTGCCAGCAGCTTAGGGGTCCGTCGGCCAGATACGCAGTATTTT.